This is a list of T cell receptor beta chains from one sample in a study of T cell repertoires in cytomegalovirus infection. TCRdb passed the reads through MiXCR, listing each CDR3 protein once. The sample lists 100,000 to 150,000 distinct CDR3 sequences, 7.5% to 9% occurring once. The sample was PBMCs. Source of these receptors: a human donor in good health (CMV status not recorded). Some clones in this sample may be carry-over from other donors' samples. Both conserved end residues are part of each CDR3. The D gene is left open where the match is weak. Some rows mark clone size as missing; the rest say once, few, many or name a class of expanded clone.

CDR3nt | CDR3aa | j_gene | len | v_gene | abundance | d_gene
TGTGCCAGCAGCTTCGTGGGGGGATCAGGCACTGAAGCTTTCTTT | CASSFVGGSGTEAFF | TRBJ1-1 | 15 | TRBV7-9 | many | .
TGTGCCAGCAGCCAAGGTCCTGGGTCGAATTCACCCCTCCACTTT | CASSQGPGSNSPLHF | TRBJ1-6 | 15 | TRBV3-1 | few | .
TGCGCCAGCAGCTTGGCCGCGGGACAGGGGTTTGAAGCTTTCTTT | CASSLAAGQGFEAFF | TRBJ1-1 | 15 | TRBV5-1 | . | TRBD1
TGTGCCAGCAGCCAAACGGGGCTGAACACTGAAGCTTTCTTT | CASSQTGLNTEAFF | TRBJ1-1 | 14 | TRBV11-3 | many | .
TGTGCCAGCCATGGGACAGGGGCAGGGTACGAGCAGTACTTC | CASHGTGAGYEQYF | TRBJ2-7 | 14 | TRBV6-6 | many | TRBD1
TGTGCCAGCAGCCCCCGGGTACTGAACACTGAAGCTTTCTTT | CASSPRVLNTEAFF | TRBJ1-1 | 14 | TRBV7-9 | many | .
TGTGCCAGCACCCCTTGGGGACCTCAAGAGACCCAGTACTTC | CASTPWGPQETQYF | TRBJ2-5 | 14 | TRBV7-9 | many | .
TGTGCCAGCAGTATCACAGTGAGGGGATCCTATAATTCACCCCTCCACTTT | CASSITVRGSYNSPLHF | TRBJ1-6 | 17 | TRBV6-5 | many | .
TGCAGTGCTAGAGATCGACTAGCGGGGCGCACAGATACGCAGTATTTT | CSARDRLAGRTDTQYF | TRBJ2-3 | 16 | TRBV20-1 | many | TRBD2
TGTGCCAGCAGTGAAGCGACAGGGGTCATTGTAGTTAGAGCTTTCTTT | CASSEATGVIVVRAFF | TRBJ1-1 | 16 | TRBV2 | many | TRBD1
TGTGCCAGCAGTTTCCCGCAGGACTCCGATAATTCACCCCTCCACTTT | CASSFPQDSDNSPLHF | TRBJ1-6 | 16 | TRBV28 | many | .
TGTGCCAGCAGCGACCTGTACAGTAACACTGAAGCTTTCTTT | CASSDLYSNTEAFF | TRBJ1-1 | 14 | TRBV6-2/TRBV6-3 | many | .
TGTGCCAGCTCATCATCCGCGACAAATGAACAAGAGACCCAGTACTTC | CASSSSATNEQETQYF | TRBJ2-5 | 16 | TRBV18 | many | .
TGTGCCAGCTCACCCGCCGGGGCCTCCTATAATTCACCCCTCCACTTT | CASSPAGASYNSPLHF | TRBJ1-6 | 16 | TRBV18 | few | .
TGTGCCAGCAGTCGGACTAGCGGGATCACAGATACGCAGTATTTT | CASSRTSGITDTQYF | TRBJ2-3 | 15 | TRBV7-8 | many | TRBD2
TGTGCCAGCAGCCAAGAGGATTTCTATGGCTACACCTTC | CASSQEDFYGYTF | TRBJ1-2 | 13 | TRBV14 | many | .
TGTGCCACCAGCAGAGAAAAGAGGTCTAGCACAGATACGCAGTATTTT | CATSREKRSSTDTQYF | TRBJ2-3 | 16 | TRBV15 | many | .
TGTGCCAGCAGCCCCAGGGTCCAGGCGTACAATGAGCAGTTCTTC | CASSPRVQAYNEQFF | TRBJ2-1 | 15 | TRBV2 | few | .
TGTGCCAGCAGCTCCAGCAACGTCAATCAGCCCCAGCATTTT | CASSSSNVNQPQHF | TRBJ1-5 | 14 | TRBV7-2 | many | .
TGCAGCGTTGCCAATGGACTAGCCCACCATGAGCAGTTCTTC | CSVANGLAHHEQFF | TRBJ2-1 | 14 | TRBV29-1 | . | TRBD2
TGTGCCATCAGTGCCCGACCCCCAGGGGGCTCAGTCTACACCTTC | CAISARPPGGSVYTF | TRBJ1-2 | 15 | TRBV10-3 | many | TRBD1
TGTGCCAGCAGTTCTGGACGTTGGACTGAAGCTTTCTTT | CASSSGRWTEAFF | TRBJ1-1 | 13 | TRBV12-3/TRBV12-4 | many | .
TGTGCCAGCGTCAGGGGACACGAAATCAACTATGGCTACACCTTC | CASVRGHEINYGYTF | TRBJ1-2 | 15 | TRBV2 | many | .
TGTGCCAGCAGTGCGCCAGGGCATCACCTCAATCAGCCCCAGCATTTT | CASSAPGHHLNQPQHF | TRBJ1-5 | 16 | TRBV2 | many | .
TGTGCCAGCAGTGAAATAGCGGGGGGTTACAATGAGCAGTTCTTC | CASSEIAGGYNEQFF | TRBJ2-1 | 15 | TRBV12-3/TRBV12-4 | many | TRBD2
TGTGCCAGTTCCGGGACAGTAGCAACCGGGGAGCTGTTTTTT | CASSGTVATGELFF | TRBJ2-2 | 14 | TRBV19 | . | TRBD1
TGTGCCAGCAAAGGGATTATGAGCGGGGACGAGCAGTACTTC | CASKGIMSGDEQYF | TRBJ2-7 | 14 | TRBV11-2 | many | TRBD2
TGTGCCAGCAGTACCTATGCTGGTTTTAACACCGGGGAGCTGTTTTTT | CASSTYAGFNTGELFF | TRBJ2-2 | 16 | TRBV12-3/TRBV12-4 | many | .
TGTGCCAGCAGCTTAGTTGCAGGGACGAATGGCTACACCTTC | CASSLVAGTNGYTF | TRBJ1-2 | 14 | TRBV7-2 | many | .
TGTGCCAGCAGCCCCGACGGGCAGGAAGCTTTCTTT | CASSPDGQEAFF | TRBJ1-1 | 12 | TRBV13 | few | .
TGCAGCGTTGAAGACCCATGGCGGGGGGTGGGCGACGAGCAGTACTTC | CSVEDPWRGVGDEQYF | TRBJ2-7 | 16 | TRBV29-1 | . | TRBD2
TGCAGTGCGTACGCTGCAAGGGCGAGCAATCAGCCCCAGCATTTT | CSAYAARASNQPQHF | TRBJ1-5 | 15 | TRBV20-1 | . | .
TGCAGTGCGAGCGGGGACTACAATGAGCAGTTCTTC | CSASGDYNEQFF | TRBJ2-1 | 12 | TRBV29-1 | . | TRBD2
TGTGCCAGCAGTTTATTGGGACAGGGGGGTTCACCCCTCCACTTT | CASSLLGQGGSPLHF | TRBJ1-6 | 15 | TRBV28 | few | TRBD1